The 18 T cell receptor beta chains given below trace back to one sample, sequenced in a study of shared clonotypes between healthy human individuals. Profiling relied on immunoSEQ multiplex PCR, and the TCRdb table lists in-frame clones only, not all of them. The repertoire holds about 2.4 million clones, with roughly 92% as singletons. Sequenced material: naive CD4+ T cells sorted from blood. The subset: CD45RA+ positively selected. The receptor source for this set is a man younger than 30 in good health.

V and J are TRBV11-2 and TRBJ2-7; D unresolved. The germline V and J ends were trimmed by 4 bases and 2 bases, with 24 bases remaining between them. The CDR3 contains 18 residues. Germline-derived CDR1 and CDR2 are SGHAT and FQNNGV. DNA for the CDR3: TGTGCCAGCAGCTCATTGAAACCGGGCACCTTATTACCCTACGAGCAGTACTTC. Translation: CASSSLKPGTLLPYEQYF.

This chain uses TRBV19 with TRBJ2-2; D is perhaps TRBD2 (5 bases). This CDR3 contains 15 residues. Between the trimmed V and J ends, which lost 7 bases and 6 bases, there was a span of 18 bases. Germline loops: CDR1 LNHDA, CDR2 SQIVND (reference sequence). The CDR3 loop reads CASTLGNPRPGELFF. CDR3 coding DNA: TGTGCCAGTACCCTCGGGAATCCCCGACCCGGGGAGCTGTTTTTT.

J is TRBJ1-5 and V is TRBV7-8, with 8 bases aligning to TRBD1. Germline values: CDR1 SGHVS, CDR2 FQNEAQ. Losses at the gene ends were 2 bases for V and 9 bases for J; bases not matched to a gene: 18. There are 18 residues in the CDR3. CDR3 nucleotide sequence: TGTGCCAGCAGCTTATCGTTATCCGGGACAGGATTTTCTTGGCCCCAGCATTTT. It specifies CASSLSLSGTGFSWPQHF.

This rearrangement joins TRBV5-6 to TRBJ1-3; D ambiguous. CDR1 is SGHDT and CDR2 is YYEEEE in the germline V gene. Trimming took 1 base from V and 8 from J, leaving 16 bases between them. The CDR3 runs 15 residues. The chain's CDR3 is CASSLKSRGRHTIYF. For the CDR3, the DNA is TGTGCCAGCAGCTTGAAGTCCCGTGGGAGGCACACCATATATTTT.

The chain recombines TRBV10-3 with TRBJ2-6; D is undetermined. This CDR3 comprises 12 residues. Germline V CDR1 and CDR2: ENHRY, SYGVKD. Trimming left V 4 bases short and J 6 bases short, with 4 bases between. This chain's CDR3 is CAISAMANVLTF. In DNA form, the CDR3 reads TGTGCCATCAGTGCGATGGCCAACGTCCTGACTTTC.

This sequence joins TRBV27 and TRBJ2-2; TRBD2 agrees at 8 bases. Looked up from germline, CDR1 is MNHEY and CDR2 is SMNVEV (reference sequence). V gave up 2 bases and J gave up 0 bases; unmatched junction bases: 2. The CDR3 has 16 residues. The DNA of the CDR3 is TGTGCCAGCAGTTTAGCGGGGGGTCCGAACACCGGGGAGCTGTTTTTT. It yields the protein CASSLAGGPNTGELFF.

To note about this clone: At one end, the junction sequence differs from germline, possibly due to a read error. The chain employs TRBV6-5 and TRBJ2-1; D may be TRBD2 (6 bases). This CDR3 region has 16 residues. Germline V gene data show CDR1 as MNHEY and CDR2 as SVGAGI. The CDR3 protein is CASRYSLAGTYNEQFF. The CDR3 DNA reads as TGTGCCAGCAGGTACTCGCTGGCGGGGACCTACAATGAGCAGTTCTTC.

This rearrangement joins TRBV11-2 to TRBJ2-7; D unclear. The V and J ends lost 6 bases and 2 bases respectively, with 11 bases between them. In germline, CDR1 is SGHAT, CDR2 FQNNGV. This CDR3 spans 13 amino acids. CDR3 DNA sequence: TGTGCCAGCAGACGGACCGAGACCTACGAGCAGTACTTC. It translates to CASRRTETYEQYF.

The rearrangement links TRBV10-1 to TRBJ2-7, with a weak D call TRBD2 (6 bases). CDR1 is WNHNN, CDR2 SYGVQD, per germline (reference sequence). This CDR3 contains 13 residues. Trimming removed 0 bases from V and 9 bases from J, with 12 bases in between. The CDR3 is CASSESRRGMQYF. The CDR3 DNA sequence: TGCGCCAGCAGTGAGTCGCGGAGGGGTATGCAGTACTTC.

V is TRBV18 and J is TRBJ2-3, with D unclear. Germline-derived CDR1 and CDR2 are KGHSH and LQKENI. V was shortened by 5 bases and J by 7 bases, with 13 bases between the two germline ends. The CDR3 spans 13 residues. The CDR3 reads CASSTDGRNTQYF. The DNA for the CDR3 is TGTGCCAGCTCAACCGACGGTAGGAATACGCAGTATTTT.

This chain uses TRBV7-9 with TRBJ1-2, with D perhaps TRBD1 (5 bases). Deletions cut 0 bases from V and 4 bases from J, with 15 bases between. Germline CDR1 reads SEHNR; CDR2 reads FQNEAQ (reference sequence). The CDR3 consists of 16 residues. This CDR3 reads CASSLAGTPSSYGYTF. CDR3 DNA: TGTGCCAGCAGCTTAGCCGGGACTCCTTCTTCCTATGGCTACACCTTC.

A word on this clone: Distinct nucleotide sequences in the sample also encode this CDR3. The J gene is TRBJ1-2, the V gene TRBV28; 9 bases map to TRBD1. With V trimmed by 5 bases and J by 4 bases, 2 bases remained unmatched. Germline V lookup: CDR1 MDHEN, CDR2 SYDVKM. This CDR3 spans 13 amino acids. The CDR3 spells CASSTGGGYGYTF. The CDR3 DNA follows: TGTGCCAGCAGTACAGGGGGCGGCTATGGCTACACCTTC.

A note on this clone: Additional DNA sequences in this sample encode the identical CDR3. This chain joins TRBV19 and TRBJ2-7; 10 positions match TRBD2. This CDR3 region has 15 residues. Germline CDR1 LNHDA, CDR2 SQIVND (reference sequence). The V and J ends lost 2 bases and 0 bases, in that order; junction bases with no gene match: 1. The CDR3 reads CASSILAGASYEQYF. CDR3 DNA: TGTGCCAGTAGTATACTAGCGGGGGCCTCCTACGAGCAGTACTTC.

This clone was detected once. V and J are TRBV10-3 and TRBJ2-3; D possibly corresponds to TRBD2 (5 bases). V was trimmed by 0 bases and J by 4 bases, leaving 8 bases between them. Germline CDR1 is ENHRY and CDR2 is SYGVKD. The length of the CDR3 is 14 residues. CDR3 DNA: TGTGCCATCAGTGAGTCGCACGGGGCAGATACGCAGTATTTT. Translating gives CAISESHGADTQYF.

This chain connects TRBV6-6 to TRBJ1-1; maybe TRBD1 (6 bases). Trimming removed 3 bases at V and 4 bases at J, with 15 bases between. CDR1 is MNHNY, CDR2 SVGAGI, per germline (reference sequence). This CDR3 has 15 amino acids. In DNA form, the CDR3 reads TGTGCCAGCAGTTATGGTGCGGGGGGCCCCACTGAAGCTTTCTTT. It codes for CASSYGAGGPTEAFF.

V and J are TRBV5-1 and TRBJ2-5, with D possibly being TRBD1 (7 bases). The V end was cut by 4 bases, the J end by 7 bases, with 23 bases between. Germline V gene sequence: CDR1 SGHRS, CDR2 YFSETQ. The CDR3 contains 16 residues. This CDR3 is CASSLNGQAAEGTQYF. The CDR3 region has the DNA TGCGCCAGCAGCCTAAATGGACAGGCCGCGGAGGGGACCCAGTACTTC.

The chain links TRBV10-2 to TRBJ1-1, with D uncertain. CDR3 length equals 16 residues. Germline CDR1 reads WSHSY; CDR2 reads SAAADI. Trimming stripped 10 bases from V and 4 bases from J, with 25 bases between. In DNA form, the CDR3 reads TGCGCCACATCTATGGGCAGATGGGGAGATGGCACTGAAGCTTTCTTT. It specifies CATSMGRWGDGTEAFF.

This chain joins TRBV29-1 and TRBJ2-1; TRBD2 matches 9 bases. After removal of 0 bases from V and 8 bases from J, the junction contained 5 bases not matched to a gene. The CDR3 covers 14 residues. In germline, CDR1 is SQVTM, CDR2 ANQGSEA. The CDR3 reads CSVEEREGFDEQFF. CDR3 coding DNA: TGCAGCGTTGAAGAGCGGGAGGGGTTCGATGAGCAGTTCTTC.